What follows are 11 T cell receptor beta chains derived from one specimen sequenced in a study of CD8+ T cells in alopecia areata (dated by TCRdb to about 2018). Receptor amplification or capture employed the immunoSEQ multiplex PCR assay. RNA was extracted from all samples and reverse transcribed into cDNA, which served as template for TCR sequencing. TCRdb carries this immuneACCESS record with in-frame sequences only. Its versions omit some clonotypes, under half of them owing to an unresolved V gene in the studies checked, with the rest unexplained. The sample contains approximately 100,000 clones, 70% to 90% of them found a single time. The leading ten clones occupy 11% of the sample. The sample's treatment or condition label, decoded: oral pan-JAK inhibitor, 5-10 mg twice daily. The source was CD8+ T cells sorted from blood, collected around week 34, from a patient treated with tofacitinib. These receptors came from a human donor with alopecia areata.

V gene TRBV11-2 combines with J gene TRBJ2-1, with TRBD1 as a possible D gene (6 bases). CDR1 and CDR2 from the germline V gene are SGHAT and FQNNGV. Trimming took 2 bases from V and 5 from J, leaving 16 bases between them. The CDR3 is made up of 16 amino acids. CDR3 residues: CASSLLGGKGHNEQFF. DNA of the CDR3: TGTGCCAGCAGCTTACTTGGGGGCAAAGGGCACAATGAGCAGTTCTTC. Supplemented by reference TRBV11-2 and TRBJ2-1, the full variable domain reads EAGVAQSPRYKIIEKRQSVAFWCNPISGHATLYWYQQILGQGPKLLIQFQNNGVVDDSQLPKDRFSAERLKGVDSTLKIQPAKLEDSAVYLCASSLLGGKGHNEQFFGPGTRLTVL.

The CDR3 DNA reads as TGTGCCAGCAGCTTGGCGGTCAGGCAGTCGATATTCCCGACCGGGGAGCTGTTTTTT. It yields the protein CASSLAVRQSIFPTGELFF. The chain couples TRBV5-6 to TRBJ2-2, with D unresolved. Germline V lookup: CDR1 SGHDT, CDR2 YYEEEE. V lost 0 bases and J lost 5, with 23 bases in between. This CDR3 region has 19 residues.

Concerning this clone itself: At one end, the junction sequence differs from germline, possibly due to a read error. This sequence joins TRBV7-6 and TRBJ2-1; 7 bases are shared with TRBD1. The CDR3 sequence is 11 residues long. Germline V gene data show CDR1 as SGHVS and CDR2 as FNYEAQ. CDR3 nucleotide sequence: TGTGCCAGCAGCTCCGGGACAGAGCGGTTCTTC. Translated: CASSSGTERFF.

V is TRBV11-1 and J is TRBJ2-1; 12 bases agree with TRBD1. The CDR3 length is 16 residues. V shed 1 base, J shed 6 bases, and the junction held 4 bases outside the gene matches. CDR1 is SGHAT and CDR2 is FQDESV in the germline V gene (reference sequence). In DNA, the CDR3 is TGTGCCAGCAGCTTAGAACAGGGACAGGGGGCCAATGAGCAGTTCTTC. Its translation: CASSLEQGQGANEQFF.

The chain joins TRBV30 to TRBJ2-2, with a possible D match to TRBD2 (5 bases). CDR1 is GTSNPN, CDR2 SVGIG, per germline (reference sequence). V lost 2 bases to trimming and J lost 1 base, with 11 bases between them. The CDR3 length is 15 residues. CDR3 sequence: CAWSISSGNTGELFF. The CDR3 DNA reads as TGTGCCTGGAGTATTTCAAGCGGGAACACCGGGGAGCTGTTTTTT. Full variable domain (rest looked up from reference TRBV30 and TRBJ2-2): SQTIHQWPATLVQPVGSPLSLECTVEGTSNPNLYWYRQAAGRGLQLLFYSVGIGQISSEVPQNLSASRPQDRQFILSSKKLLLSDSGFYLCAWSISSGNTGELFFGEGSRLTVL.

This clone was picked up one time. The rearrangement joins TRBV5-1 to TRBJ2-2; 9 bases match TRBD2. Germline loops: CDR1 SGHRS, CDR2 YFSETQ. With V trimmed by 4 bases and J by 0 bases, 7 bases remained unmatched. This CDR3 is 17 amino acids long. The CDR3 region is CASSISSGTANTGELFF. CDR3 coding DNA: TGCGCCAGCAGCATCTCTAGCGGGACAGCGAACACCGGGGAGCTGTTTTTT. Full variable domain (rest looked up from reference TRBV5-1 and TRBJ2-2): KAGVTQTPRYLIKTRGQQVTLSCSPISGHRSVSWYQQTPGQGLQFLFEYFSETQRNKGNFPGRFSGRQFSNSRSEMNVSTLELGDSALYLCASSISSGTANTGELFFGEGSRLTVL.

The chain is built from TRBV7-9 and TRBJ2-7, with TRBD2 identical over 8 bases. The V segment lost 2 bases and the J segment 12 bases; nucleotides outside the gene matches: 18. CDR1 is SEHNR, CDR2 FQNEAQ, per germline (reference sequence). This CDR3 has 16 residues. The CDR3 DNA sequence: TGTGCCAGCAGCTTAACTTTATGGGTAGCGGGGACCCCTTGGTACTTC. Its protein is CASSLTLWVAGTPWYF. Filled out from reference TRBV7-9 and TRBJ2-7, the complete variable domain reads DTGVSQNPRHKITKRGQNVTFRCDPISEHNRLYWYRQTLGQGPEFLTYFQNEAQLEKSRLLSDRFSAERPKGSFSTLEIQRTEQGDSAMYLCASSLTLWVAGTPWYFGPGTRLTVT.

Details on this clone: This sample also contains other DNA sequences that code for the same CDR3. This chain uses TRBV19 with TRBJ2-1; 7 bases are shared with TRBD2. There are 14 residues in the CDR3. V was clipped by 5 bases and J by 3 bases; unmatched bases: 4. The germline CDR1 and CDR2 sequences are LNHDA and SQIVND (reference sequence). The CDR3 sequence is CASSSGGDYNEQFF. The CDR3 DNA follows: TGTGCCAGTAGTTCGGGGGGAGACTACAATGAGCAGTTCTTC.

The chain joins TRBV29-1 to TRBJ2-1, with a possible D match to TRBD2 (7 bases). This CDR3 has 13 amino acids. Trimming took off 3 bases at V and 8 bases at J, with 14 bases between the two ends. Germline CDR1 reads SQVTM; CDR2 reads ANQGSEA. CDR3 sequence (DNA): TGCAGCGTTGAGGGAGGGGGGAGTTATGAGCAGTTCTTC. As protein: CSVEGGGSYEQFF.

This clone turned up a few times. The rearrangement uses TRBV29-1 and TRBJ2-2, with unresolved D. The germline V gene has CDR1 SQVTM and CDR2 ANQGSEA. The CDR3 contains 13 residues. The V end was cut by 3 bases, the J end by 0 bases, with 5 bases between. CDR3 coding DNA: TGCAGCGTTGAGAGGACGAACACCGGGGAGCTGTTTTTT. This gives the protein CSVERTNTGELFF.

This chain's CDR3 is CASSLSPGNEQFF. The CDR3 region has the DNA TGTGCCAGTTCCCTCAGCCCAGGCAATGAGCAGTTCTTC. J is TRBJ2-1 and V is TRBV19, with D hard to call. Germline V CDR1 and CDR2: LNHDA, SQIVND (reference sequence). The germline V and J ends were trimmed by 8 bases and 6 bases, with 14 bases remaining between them. The CDR3 is 13 residues long.